These 20 T cell receptor beta chains originate from one sample sequenced in a study of T cells in Graves' hyperthyroidism and ophthalmopathy. RNA transcripts provided the source from which TCR beta CDR3 regions were amplified. In the first-round RT-PCR of the TCR CDR3, the HTBI primer set was used. One entry per CDR3 protein, called by TCRdb with MiXCR from the multiplex PCR reads. The sample records some 600,000 distinct CDR3 sequences, around 45% being singletons. Sequencing was done on a sample of peripheral blood or thyroid tissue (not recorded which). The receptor source for this set is a young woman with Graves' hyperthyroidism.

This clonotype was found a few times. CDR3 nucleotide sequence: TGTGCCAGCAGCACGCGTTTTCGCGAGAGGGTTGAGACCCAGTACTTC. Encoded protein: CASSTRFRERVETQYF. This sequence joins TRBV7-6 and TRBJ2-5, with a weak D call TRBD2 (5 bases). CDR3 length: 16 residues. Trimming removed 5 bases from V and 5 bases from J, with 21 bases in between. CDR1 is SGHVS and CDR2 is FNYEAQ in the germline V gene. The full variable domain, its missing parts supplied by reference TRBV7-6 and TRBJ2-5, is GAGVSQSPRYKVTKRGQDVALRCDPISGHVSLYWYRQALGQGPEFLTYFNYEAQQDKSGLPNDRFSAERPEGSISTLTIQRTEQRDSAMYRCASSTRFRERVETQYFGPGTRLLVL.

There are many counts of this clonotype. This chain uses TRBV29-1 with TRBJ2-7; 10 bases line up with TRBD1. The ends lost 1 base at V and 3 bases at J; junction bases unmatched: 6. The CDR3 is made up of 15 amino acids. Germline assignment: CDR1 SQVTM and CDR2 ANQGSEA. The CDR3 DNA follows: TGCAGCGTTGAAGGCCAAGGACAGGGGGACTACGAGCAGTACTTC. This translates into CSVEGQGQGDYEQYF.

The chain uses TRBV7-2 and TRBJ2-7; D is perhaps TRBD2 (6 bases). The germline gives CDR1 SGHTA, CDR2 FQGNSA. The CDR3 runs to 16 residues. V lost 3 bases and J 0 bases, leaving 15 bases between the germline ends. The CDR3 nucleotides are TGTGCCAGCAGCTTGTCTGGGACGACTAGCTCCTACGAGCAGTACTTC. This encodes CASSLSGTTSSYEQYF.

The chain joins TRBV7-9 to TRBJ1-4; TRBD1 matches at 8 bases. This CDR3 is built from 13 residues. The germline gives CDR1 SEHNR, CDR2 FQNEAQ (reference sequence). After removal of 6 bases from V and 13 bases from J, the junction contained 10 bases not matched to a gene. The CDR3 nucleotides are TGTGCCAGCAGTGAACTCAGGGGGCCTCTACTGTTTTTT. Its protein product is CASSELRGPLLFF.

The chain employs TRBV19 and TRBJ2-7, with D perhaps being TRBD1 or TRBD2 (5 bases each). This CDR3 has 14 residues. The germline V gene encodes CDR1 LNHDA and CDR2 SQIVND (reference sequence). Between the trimmed V and J ends, which lost 9 bases and 2 bases, there was a span of 17 bases. In DNA, the CDR3 is TGTGCCAGCAGCCAAGATTCGGGGCCCTACGAGCAGTACTTC. It is translated as CASSQDSGPYEQYF.

Worth noting for this clonotype: A junction boundary mismatches the germline segment, possibly from a read error. The chain couples TRBV5-1 to TRBJ2-7, with no clear D. This CDR3 contains 14 residues. Germline V CDR1 and CDR2: SGHRS, YFSETQ. The CDR3 nucleotides read TGTGCCAGCAGCTTGATGGGCAGTACCTACGAGCTGTACTTC. As protein: CASSLMGSTYELYF.

The J gene is TRBJ1-2, the V gene TRBV5-1; D not certain. Per the germline V gene, CDR1 is SGHRS and CDR2 is YFSETQ. V lost 4 bases to trimming and J lost 1 base, with 17 bases between them. CDR3 length equals 16 residues. CDR3 loop: CASSQDYADLNYGYTF. The CDR3 region has the DNA TGCGCCAGCAGCCAAGATTACGCAGATCTTAACTATGGCTACACCTTC.

V and J are TRBV7-9 and TRBJ1-1; D remains unclear. This CDR3 has 11 residues. V was trimmed by 6 bases and J by 3 bases, leaving 5 bases between them. The germline V gene encodes CDR1 SEHNR and CDR2 FQNEAQ (reference sequence). The CDR3 protein is CASRSDTEAFF. CDR3 coding DNA: TGTGCCAGCAGATCGGACACTGAAGCTTTCTTT.

This clonotype was detected only a few times. The chain combines TRBV7-8 with TRBJ1-5, with 12 bases matching TRBD1. From germline, CDR1 is SGHVS and CDR2 FQNEAQ. CDR3 length: 15 amino acids. J was trimmed by 7 bases and V by 5 bases; bases with no gene match: 6. This CDR3 reads CASSQGQGARQPQHF. The CDR3 DNA sequence: TGTGCCAGCAGCCAGGGACAGGGGGCGAGGCAGCCCCAGCATTTT.

This clonotype has a count of ten or more. The CDR3 DNA is TGTGCCATCAGTGAGTCAGCCAGGGGGCACGAGCAGTACTTC. Translating it yields CAISESARGHEQYF. This sequence joins TRBV10-3 and TRBJ2-7; the match to TRBD1 covers 8 bases. The V gene's germline CDR1 is ENHRY and CDR2 SYGVKD. CDR3 size: 14 residues. The trim removed 0 bases at V and 5 bases at J, leaving 3 bases unmatched.

Comments on this clonotype: This may be a read error: a much more frequent sequence differs by one nucleotide. V is TRBV10-3 and J is TRBJ1-6, with D unresolved. There are 12 residues in the CDR3. The germline V and J ends were trimmed by 6 bases and 8 bases, with 8 bases remaining between them. CDR1 and CDR2 (germline): ENHRY, SYGVKD. The CDR3 bases are TGTGCCATCAGAAGAGAAGATTCACCCCTCCACTTT. This codes for CAIRREDSPLHF.

At least ten counts were recorded for this clonotype. This chain links TRBV7-9 with TRBJ1-5; D might be TRBD1 (5 bases). Germline loops: CDR1 SEHNR, CDR2 FQNEAQ (reference sequence). The V gene lost 1 base and the J gene lost 8 bases, with 15 bases spanning the gap. The CDR3 is 15 amino acids. CDR3 coding DNA: TGTGCCAGCAGCTTAGTACCAGGGTCTGGGGAGCCCCAGCATTTT. Protein: CASSLVPGSGEPQHF.

This clonotype has at least ten counts. The chain joins TRBV20-1 to TRBJ2-2, with D tentatively TRBD1 (6 bases). With 3 bases removed from V and 4 bases from J, the gap between germline ends came to 12 bases. Germline CDR1 reads DFQATT; CDR2 reads SNEGSKA (reference sequence). CDR3 length: 14 amino acids. CDR3 loop: CSASEGRGTGELFF. In DNA, the CDR3 is TGCAGTGCTAGTGAGGGCAGGGGCACCGGGGAGCTGTTTTTT.

V is TRBV2 and J is TRBJ1-1, with TRBD1 as a possible D gene (6 bases). The CDR3 totals 16 residues. Germline V gives CDR1 SNHLY, CDR2 FYNNEI. Between the trimmed V and J ends, which lost 6 bases and 1 base, there was a span of 18 bases. CDR3 region: CASSQGWGRENTEAFF. Here the CDR3 DNA reads TGTGCCAGCAGCCAAGGTTGGGGGCGCGAGAACACTGAAGCTTTCTTT.

This clonotype came up a few times. The V and J genes are TRBV15 and TRBJ1-2, with 10 nucleotides matching TRBD1. The V and J ends lost 2 bases and 3 bases, in that order; junction bases with no gene match: 9. CDR3 length: 17 amino acids. CDR1 is LNHNV, CDR2 YYDKDF, per germline (reference sequence). In nucleotides, the CDR3 is TGTGCCACCAGCAGAACCGCCCGGGACAGGGGAGACTATGGCTACACCTTC. Translated: CATSRTARDRGDYGYTF.

Concerning this clonotype: The junction departs from the called germline gene at one end, perhaps through a read error. This chain uses TRBV5-1 with TRBJ2-2, with 9 bases identical to TRBD1. Germline CDR1 and CDR2: SGHRS and YFSETQ. The CDR3 extends over 14 amino acids. CDR3 coding DNA: TGTGCCAGCAGCAAGGACAGGGGCACCGGGGAGCTGTTTTTT. This sequence encodes CASSKDRGTGELFF.

The chain uses TRBV20-1 and TRBJ1-5; D gene uncertain. CDR1 DFQATT and CDR2 SNEGSKA come from the germline V gene (reference sequence). The length of the CDR3 is 14 residues. V lost 5 bases, J lost 0 bases, and 11 bases lay in between. CDR3 protein: CSAWGTYSNQPQHF. In DNA, the CDR3 is TGCAGTGCTTGGGGTACTTATAGCAATCAGCCCCAGCATTTT.

The chain combines TRBV7-9 with TRBJ2-5; 14 bases align to TRBD2. The CDR3 is made up of 17 amino acids. The germline CDR1 and CDR2 sequences are SEHNR and FQNEAQ (reference sequence). V was pared by 1 base and J by 1 base, with 2 bases of the junction left unmatched. CDR3 amino acids: CASSLGGLAGGQETQYF. CDR3 nucleotides: TGTGCCAGCAGCTTAGGTGGACTAGCGGGGGGCCAAGAGACCCAGTACTTC.

This clonotype was seen a handful of times. This CDR3 fails to terminate in the conserved phenylalanine or tryptophan, so it likely reflects a read error. Because the CDR3's place on the DNA is in doubt, the DNA is left out and the CDR3 is given as listed by TCRdb. The CDR3 protein is CASSLEGT. The rearrangement links TRBV7-9 to TRBJ2-7. CDR1 and CDR2 (germline): SEHNR, FQNEAQ (reference sequence). The CDR3 has 8 amino acids, counting both end residues.

V and J are TRBV2 and TRBJ1-2, with 8 nucleotides matching TRBD1. The J segment lost 14 bases and the V segment lost 9 bases, leaving 2 bases of the junction unmatched. CDR1 and CDR2 (germline): SNHLY, FYNNEI. The CDR3 covers 8 residues. The CDR3 sequence is CARQGDTF. The CDR3 DNA reads TGTGCCAGACAGGGGGATACCTTC.